The 13 T cell receptor beta chains reported below all come from one sample, sequenced in a study of blood T cell repertoires in COVID-19 (dated by TCRdb to about 2020). Library method: the immunoSEQ multiplex PCR assay. TCRdb holds this immuneACCESS table with in-frame rearrangements only. Some clones are missing; in checked studies, unresolved V genes explain under half, and the rest has no known cause. Across this sample there are approximately 350,000 clones, with around 91% seen only once. The top ten constitute roughly 3.4% of the sample. The sequenced sample consisted of peripheral blood. These receptors all stem from a woman under 30 who had recovered from COVID-19.

V and J are TRBV2 and TRBJ1-5; the D is unclear. Germline V CDR1 and CDR2: SNHLY, FYNNEI. The CDR3 totals 14 residues. V shed 8 bases and J shed 4 bases, with 15 bases lying between them. In DNA form, the CDR3 reads TGTGCCAGCCGGTGGCAGACTAATAATCAGCCCCAGCATTTT. Encoded protein: CASRWQTNNQPQHF.

This chain links TRBV4-1 with TRBJ2-1, with 8 nucleotides matching TRBD2. The CDR3 is made up of 14 amino acids. Germline V gives CDR1 MGHRA, CDR2 YSYEKL. V was clipped by 1 base and J by 10 bases; unmatched bases: 6. In DNA form, the CDR3 reads TGCGCCAGCAGCCAAGCCACCCGGGGGGGGGAGCAGTTCTTC. It translates to CASSQATRGGEQFF.

The gene calls are TRBV2 and TRBJ1-1; D call uncertain. This CDR3 comprises 12 residues. V lost 6 bases and J lost 2, with 7 bases in between. Germline V gene sequence: CDR1 SNHLY, CDR2 FYNNEI. The CDR3 DNA follows: TGTGCCAGCAGGGGAGGAAACACTGAAGCTTTCTTT. This translates into CASRGGNTEAFF.

This chain uses TRBV10-3 with TRBJ1-6; no firm D call. The CDR3 is 15 amino acids. Germline V gene sequence: CDR1 ENHRY, CDR2 SYGVKD. Trimming took off 3 bases at V and 7 bases at J, with 13 bases between the two ends. Here the CDR3 DNA reads TGTGCCATCAGTGAACTGTCCCTATGGAATTCACCCCTCCACTTT. Its translation: CAISELSLWNSPLHF.

This clone was detected once. V and J are TRBV4-1 and TRBJ1-2; the match to TRBD1 covers 10 bases. Germline values: CDR1 MGHRA, CDR2 YSYEKL. V shed 4 bases and J 7 bases; nucleotides not matched to a gene: 9. The CDR3 is 15 amino acids. Here the CDR3 reads CASSRGQGGFGGYTF. The DNA for the CDR3 is TGCGCCAGCAGCCGTGGACAGGGGGGTTTTGGTGGCTACACCTTC.

This clone occurred a few times. The V and J genes are TRBV6-2 or TRBV6-3 and TRBJ2-3, with 7 bases fitting TRBD1. V was pared by 2 bases and J by 0 bases, with 11 bases of the junction left unmatched. There are 18 residues in the CDR3. The V gene's germline CDR1 is MNHEY and CDR2 SVGEGT. In DNA, the CDR3 is TGTGCCAGCAGTTACCAGACGTTTGGGACAGCTAGCACAGATACGCAGTATTTT. It encodes CASSYQTFGTASTDTQYF.

The chain combines TRBV7-6 with TRBJ2-1; D is undetermined. V dropped 2 bases and J dropped 10 bases, with 6 bases sitting between them. CDR1 SGHVS and CDR2 FNYEAQ come from the germline V gene. CDR3 length: 11 residues. CDR3 sequence: CASSLIGEQFF. The CDR3 DNA sequence: TGTGCCAGCAGCTTAATCGGGGAGCAGTTCTTC.

This chain connects TRBV20-1 to TRBJ2-1, with a possible D match to TRBD2 (5 bases). Germline V lookup: CDR1 DFQATT, CDR2 SNEGSKA (reference sequence). V lost 6 bases, J lost 7 bases, and 10 bases lay in between. The CDR3 contains 11 residues. The DNA of the CDR3 is TGCAGTGCCGCTAGCTTGAATGAGCAGTTCTTC. Its protein product is CSAASLNEQFF.

The rearrangement links TRBV6-4 to TRBJ2-1; 10 bases align to TRBD2. The germline gives CDR1 MRHNA, CDR2 SNTAGT. This CDR3 is built from 15 residues. J lost 3 bases, V lost 4 bases, and 3 bases had no gene match. The CDR3 nucleotides read TGTGCCAGCAGTGTCGGACTAGCGGACTACAATGAGCAGTTCTTC. Residues: CASSVGLADYNEQFF.

The chain couples TRBV6-2 or TRBV6-3 to TRBJ1-5; possible D gene TRBD1, 6 bases. Between the trimmed V and J ends, which lost 1 base and 2 bases, there was a span of 15 bases. Germline V gives CDR1 MNHEY, CDR2 SVGEGT. This CDR3 is 17 amino acids long. CDR3 coding DNA: TGTGCCAGCAGTTACTTTCGGCAGGGGTTAGGCAATCAGCCCCAGCATTTT. Encoded protein: CASSYFRQGLGNQPQHF.

This chain uses TRBV28 with TRBJ2-7, with 7 positions matching TRBD1. CDR1 MDHEN and CDR2 SYDVKM come from the germline V gene. V dropped 4 bases and J dropped 2; count of bases not matched to a gene: 8. The CDR3 consists of 15 residues. DNA for the CDR3: TGTGCCAGCAGTTCCCAGGGGGAGATGACCTACGAGCAGTACGTC. Residues: CASSSQGEMTYEQYV.

The chain links TRBV19 to TRBJ1-2, with TRBD1 identical over 11 bases. The CDR3 spans 15 residues. Trimming removed 5 bases from V and 5 bases from J; junction bases left unmatched: 7. The V gene's germline CDR1 is LNHDA and CDR2 SQIVND (reference sequence). The CDR3 reads CASSPGQGDGYGYTF. The CDR3 DNA reads TGTGCCAGTAGTCCGGGACAGGGGGACGGTTATGGCTACACCTTC.

The rearrangement joins TRBV1 to TRBJ2-1; the table names TRBD2, a call not compared with the DNA. TRBV1 is described as a pseudogene. The CDR3 contains 18 residues. As DNA, the CDR3 is TGCACCAGCAGCCAAATGAAAAAGACTAGCGGGAGGACCAATGAGCAGTTCTTC. This sequence encodes CTSSQMKKTSGRTNEQFF.